This TCR beta chain originates from a study of blood T cell repertoires in COVID-19. The CDR3 has 12 amino acids. Unmatched junction bases numbered 1, after V lost 3 bases and J lost 9 bases. Profiled with immunoSEQ multiplex PCR; TCRdb holds only in-frame clones, not every one. Of 170,000 or so clones listed, around 79% are singletons. Sequencing was performed on peripheral blood. The chain recombines TRBV12-3 or TRBV12-4 with TRBJ2-3, with 9 bases identical to TRBD1. The sequence was obtained from a woman aged 70-85 years with acute or convalescent COVID-19. CDR3 nucleotide sequence: TGTGCCAGCAGTTTTGGGACAGGGACGCAGTATTTT. Its protein is CASSFGTGTQYF.